This TCR beta chain was identified during a study of early T cells in non-severe SARS-CoV-2 infection. The germline CDR1 and CDR2 sequences are ENHRY and SYGVKD. V dropped 11 bases and J dropped 4 bases, with 12 bases sitting between them. The CDR3 totals 12 residues. TCRdb reprocessed the 5' RACE reads with MiXCR, giving one entry per CDR3 protein. Here the sample spans around 44,000 distinct CDR3 sequences, around 6.1% being singletons. This TCR was recovered from an adult who was a healthcare worker with PCR-confirmed SARS-CoV-2 infection or an uninfected control (not recorded which). The J gene is TRBJ2-1, the V gene TRBV10-3; perhaps D is TRBD1 or TRBD2 (6 bases each). Source: whole blood, taken at baseline. CDR3 bases: TGTGCCGTTGAAGGGGGGTACAATGAGCAGTTCTTC. Translation: CAVEGGYNEQFF.